The 21 T cell receptor beta chains reported below all come from one sample, sequenced in a study of blood T cell repertoires in COVID-19. Data came from immunoSEQ multiplex PCR; TCRdb stores just in-frame clones and leaves some out. Of about 250,000 clones listed, about nine tenths are singletons. Sequences were obtained from PBMCs or T cells enriched from blood (not recorded which). The receptors were sampled from a woman between 45 and 60 years old who had recovered from COVID-19.

The rearrangement uses TRBV27 and TRBJ2-3; D might be TRBD2 (6 bases). V lost 5 bases and J lost 5, with 14 bases in between. The CDR3 length is 14 residues. Germline loops: CDR1 MNHEY, CDR2 SMNVEV (reference sequence). The DNA for the CDR3 is TGTGCCAGCAGTGGAGGGGCTGCGTTAGATACGCAGTATTTT. Its protein product is CASSGGAALDTQYF.

The J gene is TRBJ1-1, the V gene TRBV7-3, with D unresolved. The CDR3 length is 15 residues. Trimming took off 2 bases at V and 0 bases at J, with 10 bases between the two ends. The V gene's germline CDR1 is SGHTA and CDR2 FQGTGA. The CDR3 loop is CASSLLPQMNTEAFF. CDR3 nucleotides: TGTGCCAGCAGCTTACTTCCACAAATGAACACTGAAGCTTTCTTT.

The chain combines TRBV6-2 or TRBV6-3 with TRBJ2-5; tentatively, D is TRBD1 (6 bases). This CDR3 spans 14 amino acids. V shed 2 bases and J shed 4 bases, with 11 bases lying between them. Per the germline V gene, CDR1 is MNHEY and CDR2 is SVGEGT. The CDR3 protein is CASSYQGFGETQYF. The CDR3, as DNA: TGTGCCAGCAGTTACCAGGGGTTCGGAGAGACCCAGTACTTC.

The V gene is TRBV28, the J gene TRBJ1-3, with D possibly TRBD1 on 5 matching bases. The CDR3 runs to 17 residues. Germline V CDR1 and CDR2: MDHEN, SYDVKM. Trimming removed 4 bases from V and 2 bases from J, with 18 bases in between. Here the CDR3 reads CASSSLFPGETGNTIYF. In DNA, the CDR3 is TGTGCCAGCAGTTCTCTCTTTCCGGGGGAAACTGGAAACACCATATATTTT.

The chain recombines TRBV18 with TRBJ1-3, with D perhaps matching TRBD1 (5 bases). The CDR3 loop spans 15 amino acids. Germline V lookup: CDR1 KGHSH, CDR2 LQKENI. Trimming removed 3 bases at V and 3 bases at J, with 12 bases between. For the CDR3, the DNA is TGTGCCAGCTCACCCGAGGGACTTATTGGAAACACCATATATTTT. Protein: CASSPEGLIGNTIYF.

The chain joins TRBV18 to TRBJ2-7; D is possibly TRBD2 (5 bases). V lost 5 bases and J 0 bases, leaving 5 bases between the germline ends. Germline lookup yields CDR1 KGHSH and CDR2 LQKENI. This CDR3 region has 12 residues. Here the CDR3 reads CASSTSSYEQYF. The CDR3, as DNA: TGTGCCAGCTCAACTAGCTCCTACGAGCAGTACTTC.

This clone appeared once. A read error may account for a junction end that differs from germline. V gene TRBV5-4 combines with J gene TRBJ1-1; possible D gene TRBD1, 5 bases. This CDR3 has 14 residues. Germline assignment: CDR1 SGHNT and CDR2 YYREEE (reference sequence). The CDR3 reads CASSGAGMNTEAFF. Here the CDR3 DNA reads TGTGCCAGCAGCGGGGCAGGGATGAATACTGAAGCTTTCTTT.

The J gene is TRBJ1-4, the V gene TRBV10-3, with 8 bases fitting TRBD1. The CDR3 is 14 amino acids. The trim removed 5 bases at V and 7 bases at J, leaving 6 bases unmatched. Looked up from germline, CDR1 is ENHRY and CDR2 is SYGVKD. The CDR3 is CAISPGGASEKLFF. The CDR3 DNA follows: TGTGCCATCAGTCCAGGGGGCGCCAGTGAAAAACTGTTTTTT.

V gene TRBV7-9 combines with J gene TRBJ2-7; 8 bases line up with TRBD1. The V gene's germline CDR1 is SEHNR and CDR2 FQNEAQ (reference sequence). J lost 0 bases, V lost 5 bases, and 6 bases had no gene match. The CDR3 length is 15 residues. The CDR3 DNA follows: TGTGCCAGCAGCGCCTCCACAGGGGGCTCCTACGAGCAGTACTTC. This encodes CASSASTGGSYEQYF.

V and J are TRBV30 and TRBJ1-6; 7 positions agree with TRBD1. The germline gives CDR1 GTSNPN, CDR2 SVGIG (reference sequence). The J segment lost 0 bases and the V segment lost 5 bases, leaving 4 bases of the junction unmatched. The CDR3 is 15 residues long. This CDR3 is CAWLGQPSYNSPLHF. CDR3 DNA: TGTGCCTGGCTGGGACAGCCCTCCTATAATTCACCCCTCCACTTT.

The chain has TRBV7-6 and TRBJ1-1; 9 nucleotides line up with TRBD1. Losses at the gene ends were 5 bases for V and 1 base for J; bases not matched to a gene: 2. The CDR3 runs 14 residues. Per the germline V gene, CDR1 is SGHVS and CDR2 is FNYEAQ. The CDR3 loop is CASSKDRGNTEAFF. The CDR3 nucleotides are TGTGCCAGCAGCAAGGACAGGGGGAACACTGAAGCTTTCTTT.

The chain links TRBV4-3 to TRBJ1-2; D uncertain. In germline, CDR1 is LGHNA, CDR2 YSLEER. V was shortened by 4 bases and J by 6 bases, with 15 bases between the two germline ends. There are 14 residues in the CDR3. CDR3 DNA: TGCGCCAGCAGCCCGGAGGACGGCAAGGATGGCTACACCTTC. Protein sequence: CASSPEDGKDGYTF.

This clone appeared a few times. The chain links TRBV5-5 to TRBJ1-1, with no clear D. CDR3 length equals 16 residues. CDR1 and CDR2 (germline): SGHKS, YYEKEE (reference sequence). V lost 0 bases and J 4 bases, leaving 16 bases between the germline ends. Written as DNA, the CDR3 is TGTGCCAGCAGCTTGGTGTATTCGGGGAGAGGCACTGAAGCTTTCTTT. It encodes CASSLVYSGRGTEAFF.

The chain combines TRBV5-4 with TRBJ2-3, with D perhaps TRBD2 (6 bases). From germline, CDR1 is SGHNT and CDR2 YYREEE (reference sequence). CDR3 length: 16 residues. With 4 bases removed from V and 4 bases from J, the gap between germline ends came to 19 bases. The CDR3: CASSGGPGRFPDTQYF. Here the CDR3 DNA reads TGTGCCAGCAGCGGTGGTCCAGGGAGGTTCCCAGATACGCAGTATTTT.

The chain joins TRBV6-1 to TRBJ1-1; D perhaps matches TRBD1 (5 bases). The CDR3 covers 14 residues. Germline CDR1 MNHNS, CDR2 SASEGT. Trimming stripped 1 base from V and 6 bases from J, with 12 bases between. The CDR3 is CASSEVFRGAEAFF. DNA of the CDR3: TGTGCCAGCAGTGAAGTTTTCCGGGGGGCTGAAGCTTTCTTT.

V usage is TRBV11-2 and J usage is TRBJ2-4, with D unclear. Germline V gene sequence: CDR1 SGHAT, CDR2 FQNNGV. This CDR3 region has 13 residues. V was trimmed by 10 bases and J by 0 bases, leaving 10 bases between them. The chain's CDR3 is CANLGLAKNIQYF. DNA of the CDR3: TGTGCCAACCTTGGGCTAGCCAAAAACATTCAGTACTTC.

The rearrangement links TRBV6-1 to TRBJ2-5; perhaps TRBD1 as D (6 bases). Germline CDR1 is MNHNS and CDR2 is SASEGT. V was trimmed by 3 bases and J by 3 bases, leaving 14 bases between them. CDR3 length: 15 amino acids. The CDR3 nucleotides are TGTGCCAGCAGTGAGGTGGCAGGGGTTAAAGAGACCCAGTACTTC. This sequence encodes CASSEVAGVKETQYF.

The chain carries TRBV9 and TRBJ2-1; D is undetermined. Trimming took 0 bases from V and 7 from J, leaving 8 bases between them. Per germline, CDR1 SGDLS and CDR2 YYNGEE. This CDR3 has 13 amino acids. CDR3 coding DNA: TGTGCCAGCAGCGTAGACGTTACAAATGAGCAGTTCTTC. Amino acids: CASSVDVTNEQFF.

The chain is built from TRBV7-3 and TRBJ2-3; perhaps TRBD2 as D (6 bases). CDR1 is SGHTA and CDR2 is FQGTGA in the germline V gene. The CDR3 length is 15 residues. Trimming left V 4 bases short and J 2 bases short, with 13 bases between. CDR3 nucleotides: TGTGCCAGCAGCTCAACCGGCGGGGACACAGATACGCAGTATTTT. It is translated as CASSSTGGDTDTQYF.

The J gene is TRBJ2-3, the V gene TRBV7-9; 7 bases match TRBD2. There are 15 residues in the CDR3. V dropped 5 bases and J dropped 1; count of bases not matched to a gene: 6. From germline, CDR1 is SEHNR and CDR2 FQNEAQ (reference sequence). The CDR3 sequence: CASSTRLAGTDTQYF. CDR3 DNA: TGTGCCAGCAGCACACGACTAGCCGGCACAGATACGCAGTATTTT.

This rearrangement joins TRBV3-1 (or the pseudogene TRBV3-2) to TRBJ2-5, with 9 bases fitting TRBD2. Germline V gene lookup returns CDR1 LGHDT and CDR2 YNNKEL (reference sequence). Trimming cost V 4 bases and J 5 bases; bases outside gene matches: 14. This CDR3 has 17 amino acids. CDR3 sequence: CASSPTWREGLVETQYF. CDR3 in DNA: TGTGCCAGCAGCCCCACTTGGCGGGAGGGCCTTGTCGAGACCCAGTACTTC.